What follows describes a single T cell receptor (beta chain). This CDR3 has 14 amino acids. CDR1 and CDR2 (germline): SGHTA, FQGTGA. V lost 5 bases, J lost 4 bases, and 11 bases lay in between. Seattle-derived patients entered the study during active infection and were followed longitudinally. The data belong to a study of blood T cell repertoires in COVID-19. Generated by immunoSEQ multiplex PCR, the TCRdb table keeps only in-frame clones and is missing some. The table lists fewer than 200,000 clones, approximately 86% of them singletons. The source is an elderly woman with COVID-19, enrolled during active disease. The chain couples TRBV7-3 to TRBJ2-2; TRBD1 is a possible D gene (6 bases). Sequencing was performed on peripheral blood. The CDR3 is CASSPGQFTGELFF. The CDR3 nucleotides are TGTGCCAGCAGCCCCGGACAGTTCACCGGGGAGCTGTTTTTT. Combining the CDR3 with reference TRBV7-3 and TRBJ2-2 gives the whole variable domain GAGVSQTPSNKVTEKGKYVELRCDPISGHTALYWYRQSLGQGPEFLIYFQGTGAADDSGLPNDRFFAVRPEGSVSTLKIQRTERGDSAVYLCASSPGQFTGELFFGEGSRLTVL.